This T cell receptor (beta chain) was sequenced for a study of blood T cell repertoires in COVID-19. Overall study: Italy, Spain and the United States were the sources of the convalescent and acute COVID-19 samples. Nucleic acid was either cDNA or gDNA, and it came from T cells, B-cell-depleted T cells, or PBMCs.

This clone has just one count. The CDR3 has 12 amino acids. With 5 bases removed from V and 5 bases from J, the gap between germline ends came to 7 bases. The germline gives CDR1 SGHVS, CDR2 FQNEAQ. Here immunoSEQ multiplex PCR was the method, and the copy in TCRdb shows in-frame clones only, minus some. The table includes a few hundred thousand clones, around 82% detected once. The sequenced material came from peripheral blood. The V gene is TRBV7-8, the J gene TRBJ1-3; D call uncertain. This clonotype originated in an older woman with acute or convalescent COVID-19. CDR3 nucleotides: TGTGCCAGCAGCAACAGTAGAAACACCATATATTTT. Protein sequence: CASSNSRNTIYF.